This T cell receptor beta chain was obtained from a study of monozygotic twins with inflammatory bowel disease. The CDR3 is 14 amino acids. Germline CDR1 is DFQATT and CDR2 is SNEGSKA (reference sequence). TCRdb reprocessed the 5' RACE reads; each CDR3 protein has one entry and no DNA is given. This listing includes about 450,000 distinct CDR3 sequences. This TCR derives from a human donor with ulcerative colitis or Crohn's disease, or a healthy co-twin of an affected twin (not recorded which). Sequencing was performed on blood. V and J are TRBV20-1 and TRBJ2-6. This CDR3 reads CSARDGSGANVLTF.